This entry concerns a single TCR beta chain. Its antigen remains unknown. The CDR3 runs to 12 residues. V shed 4 bases and J shed 12 bases, with 15 bases lying between them. The data were obtained in a study of T cells in Graves' hyperthyroidism and ophthalmopathy. Findings and caveats of the study: Ophthalmopathy prediction by the model preceded onset by a median about 6.8 months. Most thyroid clonotypes expanded above 0.001 appeared in blood too.

TCR beta CDR3 region amplification was performed from RNA transcripts. Primed by the HTBI set, a first-round RT-PCR was run on the TCR CDR3. TCRdb called the multiplex PCR reads again in MiXCR, with one record for every CDR3 protein. The profile shows about 570,000 distinct CDR3 sequences, about 45% of them singletons. Material: peripheral blood or thyroid tissue (not recorded which). The chain couples TRBV12-3 or TRBV12-4 to TRBJ1-2; D remains unclear. The source is an adult woman with Graves' disease, either hyperthyroidism or ophthalmopathy (not recorded which). CDR3: CASSYRVRGNTF. The CDR3 DNA follows: TGTGCCAGCAGTTATAGGGTTCGGGGAAACACCTTC.